The 2 T cell receptor beta chains listed next were all sequenced from one sample in a study of beta chain features in type 1 diabetes. Study-level findings and limits: People with Type 1 diabetes carried modestly yet significantly shorter TCRB CDR3s in all four CD4+ subsets.

Their target antigens are unknown. The entirety of the isolated RNA underwent reverse transcription, so expressed TCRB transcripts were sequenced. Clones were sequenced by immunoSEQ multiplex PCR, and TCRdb holds only the in-frame ones, with some missing. The data contain about 340,000 clones, around an eighth of them singletons. Sequenced input: naive CD4+ T cells from blood. The receptors here all came from a woman under 30 with type 1 diabetes.

This clone was observed a few times. V gene TRBV7-2 combines with J gene TRBJ1-5, with D possibly matching TRBD1 (5 bases). The germline V gene encodes CDR1 SGHTA and CDR2 FQGNSA. The CDR3 has 13 residues. Deletions cut 5 bases from V and 7 bases from J, with 12 bases between. CDR3 coding DNA: TGTGCCAGCAGCGTGTGGGGGGGGCAGCCCCAGCATTTT. Its protein product is CASSVWGGQPQHF.

V and J are TRBV30 and TRBJ2-2; 9 positions match TRBD1. The CDR3 covers 15 residues. CDR1 is GTSNPN, CDR2 SVGIG, per germline (reference sequence). V gave up 3 bases and J gave up 4 bases; unmatched junction bases: 6. The CDR3 region is CAWRNRGLGTGELFF. CDR3 sequence (DNA): TGTGCCTGGAGGAACAGGGGGCTCGGCACCGGGGAGCTGTTTTTT.